The rows below give T cell receptor beta chains drawn from one sample of a study of T-cell memory formation after mild COVID-19. TCRdb re-derived calls from the 5' RACE reads in MiXCR, one entry per CDR3 protein. Counted here are approximately 350,000 distinct CDR3 sequences, approximately 14% occurring once; the ten biggest clones make up under 25%. The source material was PBMCs or a T cell subset sorted from them (not recorded which). The source is a man younger than 35 who had mild COVID-19 (a few samples of this study predate the infection). Cell type and time point are not known. Both conserved end residues are trimmed from each CDR3. Clone size is shown for a subset of rows, as once, few, many or a class of expanded clone.

J | size | V | CDR3
TRBJ2-5 | NA | TRBV20-1 | SARLSGGMVETQY
TRBJ1-1 | NA | TRBV15 | ATSRDKAAGEAF
TRBJ1-5 | NA | TRBV20-1 | SARGDSNQPQH
TRBJ2-3 | few | TRBV29-1 | SLRKESTDTQY
TRBJ2-3 | many | TRBV12-3/TRBV12-4 | ASRPLTSGGPDTQY
TRBJ2-1 | few | TRBV7-9 | ASSPFGGRGYNEQF
TRBJ1-2 | few | TRBV29-1 | SAGESYYGYT
TRBJ1-6 | NA | TRBV28 | ASRWTGYISPLH
TRBJ2-1 | NA | TRBV2 | ASSEAVRGGEQF
TRBJ1-2 | NA | TRBV6-1 | ASSARDGSGYT
TRBJ2-3 | few | TRBV3-1 | ASSKTSGSTDTQY
TRBJ2-2 | few | TRBV5-1 | ASSSLPLSGDTGELF
TRBJ2-1 | NA | TRBV3-1 | ASSQELAGRNEQF
TRBJ2-1 | NA | TRBV18 | ASSPPTSGGNEQF
TRBJ2-5 | NA | TRBV7-2 | ASSFSIGETQY
TRBJ2-4 | NA | TRBV6-2/TRBV6-3 | ASSYGQGLAKNIQY
TRBJ2-3 | many | TRBV11-3 | ASSLGTADTQY
TRBJ1-2 | NA | TRBV11-2 | ASSPDPGQAIYGYT
TRBJ1-1 | many | TRBV29-1 | SALWGAGTEAF
TRBJ2-5 | NA | TRBV7-2 | ASSFDGRETQY
TRBJ2-1 | NA | TRBV28 | ASQIGLAGMNEQF
TRBJ2-6 | NA | TRBV12-3/TRBV12-4 | ASSPWTGGGANVLT
TRBJ1-1 | NA | TRBV27 | ASSLYHRGIAEAF
TRBJ1-2 | NA | TRBV20-1 | SAQRAPQEGYT
TRBJ1-3 | few | TRBV12-3/TRBV12-4 | ASSPGRLRGSGNTIY
TRBJ2-7 | few | TRBV12-1 | ASSFGPCGPAEYEQY
TRBJ1-2 | NA | TRBV27 | ASRAKGLSYGYT
TRBJ2-5 | few | TRBV27 | ASSFWAGQETQY
TRBJ1-2 | few | TRBV11-2 | ASSLEYRANYGYT
TRBJ2-3 | few | TRBV18 | ASSPTQGIATDTQY
TRBJ1-1 | NA | TRBV5-4 | ASSLDAGMAF
TRBJ1-5 | NA | TRBV7-2 | ASSLERGQGQPQH
TRBJ1-2 | NA | TRBV7-9 | ASSLQGLPDGYT